This TCR beta chain appears in the sequencing data of a study of blood T cells in healthy people across ages (dated by TCRdb to the mid-2010s). As for the study more broadly: In model experiments, template switching captured about one uniquely barcoded TCR beta cDNA molecule for every two T cells. Using deep sequencing normalized with unique cDNA molecular identifiers, the study measured how TCR beta repertoire diversity changes with age. Four age groups were formed from the donors: young (average 16 years), middle-aged (just under 40), aged (62) and long-lived (around 82). Donors of different ages were randomly distributed across sequencing lanes to avoid experimental bias. Using the same blood draw, the study looked at two additional independent replicas of 1 million unique cDNA reads for two donors, one aged 18 to 29 and the other aged 80 or older. Beyond this particular receptor, the publication reports: Observed TCR beta diversity per million T cells fell roughly linearly with age, and a significant reduction was already apparent by age roughly 41. Compared with the aged group, the long-lived group had more naive CD4+ T cells, fewer expanded clones and increased TCR diversity, suggesting age selection. Because the CMV infection status of the donors was unknown, age-related changes in expanded clonotypes may potentially have been confounded. Estimates of total diversity based on one million sequenced T cells were considered lower bounds and underestimates. The percentage of naive T cells measured by flow cytometry correlated strongly with observed TCR beta diversity. Bulk unsorted PBMC profiling prevented conclusive comparison of naive and antigen-experienced compartments.

Concerning this clonotype: The clone's antigen remains unknown. This could be a read error, since a much larger clone is one nucleotide away.

Libraries were built with 5' RACE. The sequencer listed for this sample is Illumina HiSeq 2500. A second about 7 to 11 cycle PCR used a sample-barcoded 5' primer and a J-beta primer mix. Each TCR beta cDNA molecule received a unique molecular identifier from a template-switch 5' adaptor carrying 12 random nucleotides. Each sample yielded at least 3 million CDR3-containing paired-end reads. All of the RNA was converted into first-strand cDNA using the Mint cDNA synthesis kit, with a TRBC-specific oligonucleotide serving as the primer. Following uracil-DNA glycosylase treatment, all cDNA underwent a first 18-cycle PCR with the universal primers M1SS and BC2_uni_R. The paper's processing steps were these. For normalization, 1 million high-quality reads were randomly selected from each sample, with every read carrying a distinct molecular identifier. Reads with shared molecular identifiers were discarded instead of being binned into consensus sequences. MiTCR, set to a Q25 quality threshold and the strictest error-elimination algorithm, was used for CDR3 identification, clonotype clustering and error correction. A nonparametric unseen species model with Euler transformation was used to estimate lower-bound total TCR beta diversity. Through fastp at Q25 and MiXCR, TCRdb rebuilt clones from the public reads, retaining in-frame beta chains. Every CDR3 protein is listed once, alongside the most common genes and DNA of its rows. What appears here as the V and J calls and clone size reflects TCRdb's work, not the paper's. The sample profile shows some 1.7 million distinct CDR3 sequences; approximately 30% of them were found once. Jointly, the top ten make up 7.7% of the sample.

Systemically healthy Caucasian individuals from Russia, 35 to 50 in total and aged roughly 6 to 90 years, were included as donors. Approximately 9 milliliters of peripheral blood were collected from each donor into EDTA-treated Vacutainer tubes. PBMCs were isolated by Ficoll-Paque density-gradient centrifugation, with at least 6 million obtained per sample. Total RNA was extracted from PBMCs with Trizol reagent, with at least 6 micrograms obtained per sample. For every donor, an aliquot of PBMCs went through flow cytometry to measure the percentages of naive CD45RAhigh/CD27high T cells. This receptor was identified in a woman in her thirties in good health. Sequencing was carried out using blood.

CDR3 protein: CASSLALAPQETQFF. The DNA reads TGTGCCAGCAGCTTAGCACTGGCGCCTCAAGAGACCCAGTTCTTC. This chain joins TRBV7-9 to TRBJ2-1; the D gene is unclear. V loses 0 bases of germline sequence and J loses 13 bases, and the interval between the two ends is 19 bases. The CDR3 spans 15 residues, from the cysteine through the phenylalanine. The retained sequence is limited to the CDR3, 45 bases, with the frame set at the first base. Looking up the germline V gene (reference sequence) yields CDR1 SEHNR and CDR2 FQNEAQ.